This T cell receptor beta chain emerged from a study of early T cells in non-severe SARS-CoV-2 infection. Study-level background: Chains from this unsorted whole-blood bulk RNA could not be paired. Study conclusions and caveats: The study's VDJdb matching favored anti-spike CD8 responses and missed private and CD4 specificities.

TCRdb reanalysed the 5' RACE reads using MiXCR and keeps one entry per CDR3 protein. The sample includes some 87,000 distinct CDR3 sequences, 12% to 15% of them seen just once. The CDR3 contains 16 residues. Germline loops: CDR1 MNHEY, CDR2 SVGEGT. Trimming pared 5 bases from V and 6 bases from J, leaving 22 bases between. Turning to this clonotype: Its antigen is as yet unknown.

Sequencing was carried out using whole blood. The clonotype was recovered from an adult who was a healthcare worker with PCR-confirmed SARS-CoV-2 infection or an uninfected control (not recorded which). The chain recombines TRBV6-2 or TRBV6-3 with TRBJ1-2; no clear D gene. Written as DNA, the CDR3 is TGTGCCAGCAGTGGATTAATGGGCCAGAAGGATAATGGCTACACCTTC. Encoded protein: CASSGLMGQKDNGYTF.